Presented here are 27 T cell receptor beta chains from one specimen sequenced in a study of a mutant IDH1 vaccine in newly diagnosed glioma. The assay was immunoSEQ multiplex PCR, and TCRdb's table has in-frame clones only and misses some. The sample consists of about 56,000 clones, 86% of them appearing once. Time point noted: week 35, safety follow-up. It was 300 ug of mutant IDH1 20-mer peptide that made up each vaccine dose, given with topical imiquimod. These receptors are not linked to any known antigen. The sequences come from PBMCs, collected from a glioma patient whose treatment included an IDH1 peptide vaccine. These receptors originate from a middle-aged man with glioma.

The chain employs TRBV5-6 and TRBJ2-4, with 7 bases lining up with TRBD2. This CDR3 contains 17 residues. In germline, CDR1 is SGHDT, CDR2 YYEEEE. Unmatched junction bases numbered 17, after V lost 6 bases and J lost 5 bases. The CDR3 here is CASIIWGGASQENIQYF. Written as DNA, the CDR3 is TGTGCCAGCATCATTTGGGGGGGTGCCTCCCAAGAAAACATTCAGTACTTC.

V gene TRBV6-1 combines with J gene TRBJ2-1, with TRBD1 as a possible D gene (5 bases). This CDR3 is 13 amino acids long. The V gene lost 2 bases and the J gene lost 8 bases, with 10 bases spanning the gap. The V gene's germline CDR1 is MNHNS and CDR2 SASEGT. The CDR3 bases are TGTGCCAGCAGTGAAAATTGGGGCTATGAGCAGTTCTTC. It translates to CASSENWGYEQFF.

This clone has a handful of counts. This chain joins TRBV4-2 and TRBJ1-2, with a tentative D call TRBD1 (5 bases). V was cut by 0 bases and J by 1 base, with 12 bases left in between. Germline loops: CDR1 LGHNA, CDR2 YNFKEQ. The CDR3 consists of 16 residues. CDR3 DNA sequence: TGTGCCAGCAGCCAAGATACGGGGGTGATTAACTATGGCTACACCTTC. Its translation is CASSQDTGVINYGYTF.

This chain joins TRBV7-3 and TRBJ1-3; D uncertain. Per the germline V gene, CDR1 is SGHTA and CDR2 is FQGTGA. The CDR3 length is 15 residues. The V end was cut by 2 bases, the J end by 7 bases, with 15 bases between. The CDR3 reads CASSLEPGRSNTIYF. In DNA, the CDR3 is TGTGCCAGCAGCTTAGAGCCCGGCAGGAGCAACACCATATATTTT.

The genes are TRBV9 and TRBJ1-1; D is unresolved. Germline V gives CDR1 SGDLS, CDR2 YYNGEE. This CDR3 has 13 residues. V was cut by 0 bases and J by 6 bases, with 9 bases left in between. In DNA form, the CDR3 reads TGTGCCAGCAGCGTAGGTCAGTCCCCTGAAGCTTTCTTT. Protein product: CASSVGQSPEAFF.

The chain is built from TRBV2 and TRBJ1-1; D may be TRBD1 (6 bases). The CDR3 has 14 residues. Germline V gene sequence: CDR1 SNHLY, CDR2 FYNNEI. V lost 5 bases to trimming and J lost 2 bases, with 12 bases between them. CDR3 region: CASSSEQGNTEAFF. The CDR3 bases are TGTGCCAGCAGTTCTGAACAGGGTAACACTGAAGCTTTCTTT. Full variable domain (rest looked up from reference TRBV2 and TRBJ1-1): EPEVTQTPSHQVTQMGQEVILRCVPISNHLYFYWYRQILGQKVEFLVSFYNNEISEKSEIFDDQFSVERPDGSNFTLKIRSTKLEDSAMYFCASSSEQGNTEAFFGQGTRLTVV.

This chain links TRBV9 with TRBJ2-5; tentatively, D is TRBD2 (5 bases). Trimming removed 4 bases at V and 2 bases at J, with 12 bases between. Germline V gene data show CDR1 as SGDLS and CDR2 as YYNGEE. This CDR3 comprises 14 residues. CDR3: CASSSPGGQETQYF. CDR3 in DNA: TGTGCCAGCAGCTCCCCCGGAGGACAAGAGACCCAGTACTTC.

The rearrangement joins TRBV9 to TRBJ2-7; 11 bases fit TRBD2. CDR3 size: 15 residues. Germline assignment: CDR1 SGDLS and CDR2 YYNGEE. The V gene end was trimmed by 5 bases and the J gene end by 3 bases; junction bases not matched to a gene: 7. CDR3 DNA sequence: TGTGCCAGCAGTCCGGGACTAGCGGTTCTCTACGAGCAGTACTTC. This sequence encodes CASSPGLAVLYEQYF.

The chain employs TRBV5-4 and TRBJ2-1, with TRBD2 as a possible D gene (5 bases). The CDR3 extends over 16 amino acids. The germline CDR1 and CDR2 sequences are SGHNT and YYREEE (reference sequence). Trimming left V 1 base short and J 4 bases short, with 15 bases between. CDR3 in amino acids: CASSLLLESGYNEQFF. CDR3 DNA sequence: TGTGCCAGCAGCTTGCTCCTAGAATCGGGGTACAATGAGCAGTTCTTC.

This chain connects TRBV4-3 to TRBJ2-2; D tentatively fits TRBD1 or TRBD2 (5 bases each). The germline V gene encodes CDR1 LGHNA and CDR2 YSLEER. There are 15 residues in the CDR3. V gave up 4 bases and J gave up 0 bases, with 9 bases separating them. DNA of the CDR3: TGCGCCAGCAGCCGGGGGTATCCGAACACCGGGGAGCTGTTTTTT. Its translation is CASSRGYPNTGELFF.

The J gene is TRBJ2-7, the V gene TRBV2; TRBD2 matches at 12 bases. The CDR3 runs to 16 residues. Trimming removed 3 bases from V and 5 bases from J; junction bases left unmatched: 8. Germline assignment: CDR1 SNHLY and CDR2 FYNNEI. The CDR3 here is CASSDGTSGFSDEQYF. The CDR3 DNA sequence: TGTGCCAGCAGTGACGGGACTAGCGGGTTCAGTGACGAGCAGTACTTC.

The chain employs TRBV19 and TRBJ2-7; D may be TRBD1 (6 bases). Germline V CDR1 and CDR2: LNHDA, SQIVND (reference sequence). This CDR3 region has 15 residues. V shed 2 bases and J shed 1 base, with 12 bases lying between them. CDR3 region: CASSIPGVNSYEQYF. CDR3 in DNA: TGTGCCAGTAGTATACCAGGGGTTAATTCCTACGAGCAGTACTTC.

The rearrangement joins TRBV29-1 to TRBJ2-7, with D unresolved. The CDR3 covers 14 residues. Germline CDR1 and CDR2: SQVTM and ANQGSEA. Trimming removed 5 bases from V and 0 bases from J, with 14 bases in between. Here the CDR3 reads CSVFGGVSSYEQYF. The CDR3 nucleotides read TGCAGCGTTTTCGGTGGGGTAAGCTCCTACGAGCAGTACTTC.

The J gene is TRBJ2-7, the V gene TRBV11-2; 8 nucleotides match TRBD2. From germline, CDR1 is SGHAT and CDR2 FQNNGV. The CDR3 is 16 amino acids. Trimming cost V 5 bases and J 4 bases; bases outside gene matches: 13. CDR3 nucleotide sequence: TGTGCCAGCAGCCAGCAGCCGCGGGGGGCCGGATACGAGCAGTACTTC. Encoded protein: CASSQQPRGAGYEQYF.

This clone was detected a few times. The genes are TRBV5-1 and TRBJ2-7; TRBD2 might be the D (6 bases). The CDR3 loop spans 13 amino acids. V lost 0 bases and J lost 6, with 10 bases in between. CDR1 and CDR2 (germline): SGHRS, YFSETQ. CDR3 bases: TGCGCCAGCAGCTTGGTGGGGGGTCCCGAGCAGTACTTC. Its translation is CASSLVGGPEQYF.

The V and J genes are TRBV7-2 and TRBJ1-2, with 8 bases lining up with TRBD1. The CDR3 is 14 residues long. CDR1 and CDR2 (germline): SGHTA, FQGNSA. The V and J ends lost 1 base and 7 bases, in that order; junction bases with no gene match: 5. The CDR3 nucleotides are TGTGCCAGCAGCTTAGATCAGGGGGCGGGTGGCTACACCTTC. Translated: CASSLDQGAGGYTF. Variable domain in full (rest from reference TRBV7-2 and TRBJ1-2): GAGVSQSPSNKVTEKGKDVELRCDPISGHTALYWYRQSLGQGLEFLIYFQGNSAPDKSGLPSDRFSAERTGGSVSTLTIQRTQQEDSAVYLCASSLDQGAGGYTFGSGTRLTVV.

The chain links TRBV28 to TRBJ2-3, with 8 nucleotides matching TRBD2. The CDR3 loop spans 14 amino acids. The germline V gene has CDR1 MDHEN and CDR2 SYDVKM. V shed 6 bases and J 4 bases; nucleotides not matched to a gene: 6. In DNA form, the CDR3 reads TGTGCCAGCAGCTATAGCGGGATTGCAGATACGCAGTATTTT. Translation gives CASSYSGIADTQYF.

This clone was detected once. The chain is built from TRBV6-5 and TRBJ2-3; possible D gene TRBD2, 6 bases. The V end lost 6 bases, the J end lost 0 bases, and 13 bases lay between the germline ends. Germline lookup yields CDR1 MNHEY and CDR2 SVGAGI. The CDR3 sequence is 15 residues long. This CDR3 reads CASSRTTTSTDTQYF. The CDR3 DNA is TGTGCCAGCAGCCGGACTACAACTAGCACAGATACGCAGTATTTT.

V is TRBV7-8 and J is TRBJ2-5; tentative D call: TRBD2 (6 bases). V was cut by 1 base and J by 3 bases, with 12 bases left in between. This CDR3 region has 15 residues. Germline V gives CDR1 SGHVS, CDR2 FQNEAQ. The chain's CDR3 is CASSLGGRDKETQYF. CDR3 coding DNA: TGTGCCAGCAGCTTAGGTGGGCGGGATAAAGAGACCCAGTACTTC. The full variable domain, its missing parts supplied by reference TRBV7-8 and TRBJ2-5, is GAGVSQSPRYKVAKRGQDVALRCDPISGHVSLFWYQQALGQGPEFLTYFQNEAQLDKSGLPSDRFFAERPEGSVSTLKIQRTQQEDSAVYLCASSLGGRDKETQYFGPGTRLLVL.

This clone is a singleton in its sample. This chain links TRBV7-2 with TRBJ2-7; 12 nucleotides agree with TRBD1. Germline CDR1 is SGHTA and CDR2 is FQGNSA. This CDR3 comprises 14 residues. V gave up 8 bases and J gave up 5 bases; unmatched junction bases: 7. In DNA form, the CDR3 reads TGTGCCAGCGATCCGGGACAGGGGGCAGACGAGCAGTACTTC. Encoded protein: CASDPGQGADEQYF. The full variable domain, in which reference TRBV7-2 and TRBJ2-7 provide the parts outside the CDR3, is GAGVSQSPSNKVTEKGKDVELRCDPISGHTALYWYRQSLGQGLEFLIYFQGNSAPDKSGLPSDRFSAERTGGSVSTLTIQRTQQEDSAVYLCASDPGQGADEQYFGPGTRLTVT.

The chain recombines TRBV9 with TRBJ2-7; 7 positions agree with TRBD2. The length of the CDR3 is 15 residues. J was trimmed by 3 bases and V by 5 bases; bases with no gene match: 11. The germline V gene encodes CDR1 SGDLS and CDR2 YYNGEE. In DNA form, the CDR3 reads TGTGCCAGCAGTCCCTCTCGCGGGGGAGTCTACGAGCAGTACTTC. Translated: CASSPSRGGVYEQYF. Full variable domain (remainder filled in from reference TRBV9 and TRBJ2-7): DSGVTQTPKHLITATGQRVTLRCSPRSGDLSVYWYQQSLDQGLQFLIQYYNGEERAKGNILERFSAQQFPDLHSELNLSSLELGDSALYFCASSPSRGGVYEQYFGPGTRLTVT.

This rearrangement joins TRBV19 to TRBJ2-5; D might be TRBD1 (6 bases). Trimming pared 6 bases from V and 7 bases from J, leaving 9 bases between. Germline loops: CDR1 LNHDA, CDR2 SQIVND (reference sequence). This CDR3 spans 11 amino acids. CDR3 DNA sequence: TGTGCCAGTAGGACAGGAGGGACCCAGTACTTC. It specifies CASRTGGTQYF.

The chain employs TRBV27 and TRBJ1-1; D call uncertain. Germline-derived CDR1 and CDR2 are MNHEY and SMNVEV (reference sequence). The V gene lost 5 bases and the J gene lost 0 bases, with 10 bases spanning the gap. The CDR3 is made up of 14 amino acids. In DNA, the CDR3 is TGTGCCAGCAGTATACGACAAGTGAACACTGAAGCTTTCTTT. Encoded protein: CASSIRQVNTEAFF.

The chain recombines TRBV4-1 with TRBJ2-5; 8 bases match TRBD2. This CDR3 is built from 19 residues. Germline loops: CDR1 MGHRA, CDR2 YSYEKL. V was pared by 2 bases and J by 4 bases, with 18 bases of the junction left unmatched. The CDR3 DNA reads TGCGCCAGCAGCCAATCGAGAGGGTTAACGGGAGGGTCCGGAGAGACCCAGTACTTC. Its protein product is CASSQSRGLTGGSGETQYF.

V gene TRBV19 combines with J gene TRBJ2-7; no reliable D call. V was pared by 8 bases and J by 3 bases, with 11 bases between. Germline values: CDR1 LNHDA, CDR2 SQIVND (reference sequence). CDR3 length equals 12 residues. The CDR3 nucleotides are TGTGCCAGTTCGGCAGGCGACTACGAGCAGTACTTC. This gives the protein CASSAGDYEQYF.

The rearrangement joins TRBV4-1 to TRBJ2-1; D remains unclear. CDR3 length equals 14 residues. V lost 3 bases and J lost 7, with 13 bases in between. Germline lookup yields CDR1 MGHRA and CDR2 YSYEKL. CDR3 nucleotide sequence: TGCGCCAGCAGCCATTGGGCAGTCCGAAATGAGCAGTTCTTC. Protein sequence: CASSHWAVRNEQFF.

The V gene is TRBV12-2, the J gene TRBJ1-1; the table gives TRBD1 as D, unverified against the DNA. TRBV12-2 is a pseudogene locus. The CDR3 extends over 17 amino acids. CDR3 amino acids: CASRLHGALTGRSEAFF. CDR3 in DNA: TGTGCAAGTCGCTTACACGGAGCGTTGACAGGGCGTTCTGAAGCTTTCTTT.